This T cell receptor beta chain was identified during a study of T cell repertoires in ileal Crohn's disease. CDR3 length: 18 amino acids. The V and J ends lost 4 bases and 5 bases, in that order; junction bases with no gene match: 12. Germline loops: CDR1 LNHDA, CDR2 SQIVND (reference sequence). Profiling relied on immunoSEQ multiplex PCR, and the TCRdb table lists in-frame clones only, not all of them. The data hold about 6,400 clones, with roughly 77% observed a single time. This sequence was found in an adult with Crohn's disease. This chain links TRBV19 with TRBJ2-1; 12 bases align to TRBD2. Specimen: ileal tissue. DNA of the CDR3: TGTGCCAGTAGTACCCATGGACAGGCTAGCGGGAGGGACAATGAGCAGTTCTTC. This translates into CASSTHGQASGRDNEQFF.